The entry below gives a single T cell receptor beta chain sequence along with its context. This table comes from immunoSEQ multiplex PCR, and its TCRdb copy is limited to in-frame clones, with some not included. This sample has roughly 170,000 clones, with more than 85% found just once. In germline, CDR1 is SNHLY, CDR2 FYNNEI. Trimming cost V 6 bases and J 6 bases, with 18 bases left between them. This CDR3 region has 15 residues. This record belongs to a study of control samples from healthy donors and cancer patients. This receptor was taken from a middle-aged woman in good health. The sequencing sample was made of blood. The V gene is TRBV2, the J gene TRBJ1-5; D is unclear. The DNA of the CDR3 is TGTGCCAGCAGCGGACTGGACCGGATTGCTCAGCCCCAGCATTTT. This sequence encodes CASSGLDRIAQPQHF.